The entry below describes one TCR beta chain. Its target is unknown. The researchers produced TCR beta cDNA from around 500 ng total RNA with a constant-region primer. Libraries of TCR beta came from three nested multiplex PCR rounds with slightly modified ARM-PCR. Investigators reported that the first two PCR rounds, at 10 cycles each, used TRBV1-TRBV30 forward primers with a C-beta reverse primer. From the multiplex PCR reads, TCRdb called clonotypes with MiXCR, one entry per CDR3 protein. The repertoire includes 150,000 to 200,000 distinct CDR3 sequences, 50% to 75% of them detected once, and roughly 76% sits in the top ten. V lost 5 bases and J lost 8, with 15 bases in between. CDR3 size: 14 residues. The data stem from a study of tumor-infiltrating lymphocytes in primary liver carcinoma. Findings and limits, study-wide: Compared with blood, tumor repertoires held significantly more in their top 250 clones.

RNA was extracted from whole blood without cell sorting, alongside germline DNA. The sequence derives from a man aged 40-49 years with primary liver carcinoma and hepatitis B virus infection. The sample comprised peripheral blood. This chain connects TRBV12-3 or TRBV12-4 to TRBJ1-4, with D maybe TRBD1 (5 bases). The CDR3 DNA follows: TGTGCCAGCAGTCCTCAGGGATTCCTAGAAAAACTGTTTTTT. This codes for CASSPQGFLEKLFF.